This TCR beta chain was recovered during a study of T cell repertoires in cytomegalovirus infection. Overall study: A matching HLA type, together with CMV infection, was signaled by public TCR beta signatures.

In TCRdb, the reads were re-called with MiXCR into one record per CDR3 protein. The sample has more than 110,000 distinct CDR3 sequences, more than 25% seen once; the top ten hold about 56%. There are 11 residues in the CDR3. V was shortened by 5 bases and J by 3 bases, with 4 bases between the two germline ends. CDR1 and CDR2 (germline): LNHNV, YYDKDF (reference sequence). Concerning this clonotype itself: Its antigen is undetermined.

The specimen comprised CD8+ T cells from cultured PBMCs, sampled from culture after CMV antigen stimulation. The chain uses TRBV15 and TRBJ1-1; no firm D call. The sequence derives from a human donor in good health (CMV status not recorded). Some clones in this sample may be carry-over from other donors' samples. Here the CDR3 DNA reads TGTGCCACCAGCGGACACACTGAAGCTTTCTTT. Its translation: CATSGHTEAFF.